This TCR beta chain originates from a study of cytomegalovirus exposure and HLA in healthy donors. V shed 4 bases, J shed 5 bases, and the junction held 9 bases outside the gene matches. From germline, CDR1 is MNHEY and CDR2 SVGAGI. The CDR3 has 15 amino acids. 60 Vbeta and 13 Jbeta primers were used in PCR. The repertoire was sequenced with immunoSEQ multiplex PCR; TCRdb's copy has only in-frame clones and lacks some. This listing includes approximately 180,000 clones. Turning to this clone: Its specificity is unknown.

Study-wide results and limits: As immune exposure information, only CMV serostatus was available.

The sample consisted of PBMCs. The chain couples TRBV6-5 to TRBJ1-1, with 8 bases that match TRBD1. This clonotype was obtained from a man younger than 45 in good health and CMV-seronegative. The CDR3 region has the DNA TGTGCCAGCAGTTGGGTCCAGGGGGCAGGGACTGAAGCTTTCTTT. Encoded protein: CASSWVQGAGTEAFF.